A few counts support the clone carrying this TCR beta chain. Its target is not known. These data come from a study of cytomegalovirus exposure and HLA in healthy donors. Broader study findings: In vitro checks showed that three CMV-associated chains really do target CMV antigens. It was shown in a later analysis that HLA-associated TCR beta chains were more clonally expanded than other, equally common chains. Later analysis identified several of the most significant clusters that appeared linked to common viral pathogens.

Primers for the PCR totalled 60 Vbeta and 13 Jbeta. TCRdb keeps only in-frame clones here, not all; method: immunoSEQ multiplex PCR. The sample carries roughly 180,000 clones, roughly 74% recorded once. The sample was PBMCs. The receptor was derived from a woman between 25 and 40 years old in good health and CMV-seropositive.

CDR3 sequence reads: CASSLGGLGQFF. CDR3 coding DNA: TGTGCCAGCAGCTTGGGGGGGCTAGGGCAGTTCTTC. V is TRBV5-4 and J is TRBJ2-1; a possible D gene is TRBD1 (6 bases). There are 12 residues in the CDR3. Germline CDR1 SGHNT, CDR2 YYREEE (reference sequence). The V end was cut by 0 bases, the J end by 12 bases, with 10 bases between. Drawing the rest from reference TRBV5-4 and TRBJ2-1, the complete variable domain is ETGVTQSPTHLIKTRGQQVTLRCSSQSGHNTVSWYQQALGQGPQFIFQYYREEENGRGNFPPRFSGLQFPNYSSELNVNALELDDSALYLCASSLGGLGQFFGPGTRLTVL.